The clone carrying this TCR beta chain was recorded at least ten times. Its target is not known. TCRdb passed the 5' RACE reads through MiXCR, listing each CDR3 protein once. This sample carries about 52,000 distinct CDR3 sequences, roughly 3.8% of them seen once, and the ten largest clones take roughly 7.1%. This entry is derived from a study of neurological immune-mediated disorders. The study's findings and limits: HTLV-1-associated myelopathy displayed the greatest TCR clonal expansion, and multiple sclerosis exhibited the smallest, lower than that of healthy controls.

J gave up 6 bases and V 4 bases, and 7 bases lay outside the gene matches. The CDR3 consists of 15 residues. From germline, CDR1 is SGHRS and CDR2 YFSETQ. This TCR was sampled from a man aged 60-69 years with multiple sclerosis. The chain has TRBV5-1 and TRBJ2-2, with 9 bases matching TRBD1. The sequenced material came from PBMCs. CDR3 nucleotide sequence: TGCGCCAGCAGCCCGGACAGGGGTTTCGCCGGGGAGCTGTTTTTT. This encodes CASSPDRGFAGELFF.